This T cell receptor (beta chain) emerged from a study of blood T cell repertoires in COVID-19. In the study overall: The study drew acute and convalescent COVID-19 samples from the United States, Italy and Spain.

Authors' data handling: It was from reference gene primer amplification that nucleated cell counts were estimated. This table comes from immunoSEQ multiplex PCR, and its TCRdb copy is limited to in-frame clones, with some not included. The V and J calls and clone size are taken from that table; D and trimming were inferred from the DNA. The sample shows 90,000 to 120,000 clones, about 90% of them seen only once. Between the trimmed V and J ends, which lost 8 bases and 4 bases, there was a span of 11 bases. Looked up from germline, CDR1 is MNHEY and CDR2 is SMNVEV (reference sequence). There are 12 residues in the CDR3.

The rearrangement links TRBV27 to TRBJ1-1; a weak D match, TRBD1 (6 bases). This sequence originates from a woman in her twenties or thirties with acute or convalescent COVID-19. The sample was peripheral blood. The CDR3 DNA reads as TGTGCCAGCCTTAACAGGGCCACTGAAGCTTTCTTT. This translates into CASLNRATEAFF.